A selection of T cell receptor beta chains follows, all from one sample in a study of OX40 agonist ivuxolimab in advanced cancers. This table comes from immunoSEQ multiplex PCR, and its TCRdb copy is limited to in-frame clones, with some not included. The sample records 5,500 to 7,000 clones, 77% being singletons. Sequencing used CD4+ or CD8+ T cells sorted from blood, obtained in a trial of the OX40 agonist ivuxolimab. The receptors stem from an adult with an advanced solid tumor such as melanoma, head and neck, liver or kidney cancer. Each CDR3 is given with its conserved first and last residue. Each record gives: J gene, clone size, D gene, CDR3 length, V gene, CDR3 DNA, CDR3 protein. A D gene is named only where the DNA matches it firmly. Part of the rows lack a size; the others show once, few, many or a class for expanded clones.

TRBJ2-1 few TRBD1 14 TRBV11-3 TGTGCCAGCAGCATCAGGGGGCATGGGAATGAGCAGTTCTTC CASSIRGHGNEQFF
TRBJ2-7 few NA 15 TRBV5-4 TGTGCCAGCAGCTTGGAGGGGCCCGGGTCCTACGAGCAGTACTTC CASSLEGPGSYEQYF
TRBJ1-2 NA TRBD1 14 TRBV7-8 TGTGCCAGCAGCGCGGACAGGGAGTACTATGGCTACACCTTC CASSADREYYGYTF
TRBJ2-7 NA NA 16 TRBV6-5 TGTGCCAGCAGTTATGGGAGGACAGAACCCTCCTACGAGCAGTACTTC CASSYGRTEPSYEQYF
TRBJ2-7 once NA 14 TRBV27 TGTGCCAGCAGTTTGACAGCCCGATCCTACGAGCAGTACTTC CASSLTARSYEQYF
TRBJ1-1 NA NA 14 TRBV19 TGTGCCAGTAGTATAGGAGGACCGAACACTGAAGCTTTCTTT CASSIGGPNTEAFF
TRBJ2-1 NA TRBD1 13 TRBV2 TGTGCCAGCGGTGACAGGGCCTACAATGAGCAGTTCTTC CASGDRAYNEQFF
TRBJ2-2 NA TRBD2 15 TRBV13 TGTGCCAGCTCCCCTAGCGGGAGGGGGACCGGGGAGCTGTTTTTT CASSPSGRGTGELFF
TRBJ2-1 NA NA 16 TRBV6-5 TGTGCCAGCAGTTACTCGTGGCCACTTGATTACAATGAGCAGTTCTTC CASSYSWPLDYNEQFF
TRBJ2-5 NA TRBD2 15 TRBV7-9 TGTGCCAGCAGCCCCCCCGGGGGGGCCCAAGAGACCCAGTACTTC CASSPPGGAQETQYF
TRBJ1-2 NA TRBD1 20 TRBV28 TGTGCCAGCAGTTTATTCCTGTGGGAGGGGGCGCGACAGACGAACTATGGCTACACCTTC CASSLFLWEGARQTNYGYTF
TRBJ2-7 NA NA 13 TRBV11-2 TGTGCCAGCAGCTTAGAGGTTATGTGGGGGCAGTACTTC CASSLEVMWGQYF
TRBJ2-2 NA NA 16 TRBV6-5 TGTGCCAGCAGTTACTTTGGTCAACAAAACACCGGGGAGCTGTTTTTT CASSYFGQQNTGELFF
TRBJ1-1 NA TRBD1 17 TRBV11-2 TGTGCCAGCAGCCCCCTCACAGGGGGGCTTTTGGACACTGAAGCTTTCTTT CASSPLTGGLLDTEAFF
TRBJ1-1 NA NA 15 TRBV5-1 TGCGCCAGCAGCCTGGATCGGGGGATGAACACTGAAGCTTTCTTT CASSLDRGMNTEAFF
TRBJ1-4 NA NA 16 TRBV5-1 TGCGCCAGCAGCTTGGTTGGGAGTGCAACTAATGAAAAACTGTTTTTT CASSLVGSATNEKLFF
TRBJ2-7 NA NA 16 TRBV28 TGTGCCAGCAGTTTCTCCCAGTCCGACGCAACCTACGAGCAGTACTTC CASSFSQSDATYEQYF
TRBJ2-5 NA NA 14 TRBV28 TGTGCCAGCAGCTCTTCGCTAGAGGAAGAGACCCAGTACTTC CASSSSLEEETQYF
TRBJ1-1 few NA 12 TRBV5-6 TGTGCCAGCAGCTGGTCCCAGGATGAAGCTTTCTTT CASSWSQDEAFF
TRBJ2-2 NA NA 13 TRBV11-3 TGTGCCAGCAGGGGGGACGGAACCGGGGAGCTGTTTTTT CASRGDGTGELFF
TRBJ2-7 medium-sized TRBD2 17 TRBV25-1 TGTGCCAGCGGATTCTCGAAAGCGGGACCACACAACTACGAGCAGTACTTC CASGFSKAGPHNYEQYF